This T cell receptor beta chain is drawn from a study of blood T cell repertoires in COVID-19. About the study: COVID-19 samples from acute and convalescent phases originated in the United States, Italy and Spain. The analysed material was cDNA or gDNA that came from T cells, B-cell-depleted T cells, or PBMCs.

Authors' processing steps: Estimation of nucleated cell counts relied on the amplification of reference gene primers. The data were produced by immunoSEQ multiplex PCR, yet TCRdb's version contains in-frame clones alone and is incomplete. Clone size and the V and J calls come from that table; the DNA yielded D and trimming. The sample carries 90,000 to 110,000 clones, over 70% recorded once. The V and J ends lost 1 base and 6 bases respectively, with 16 bases between them. The CDR3 has 16 residues. CDR1 and CDR2 from the germline V gene are LNHDA and SQIVND (reference sequence). The sequenced sample was peripheral blood. The sequence came from a human donor in a cohort sampled during active or convalescent COVID-19. The rearrangement links TRBV19 to TRBJ2-1; D might be TRBD2 (6 bases). CDR3 sequence reads: CASSIAQLSSGNEQFF. Here the CDR3 DNA reads TGTGCCAGTAGTATAGCGCAACTGAGTAGCGGCAATGAGCAGTTCTTC.